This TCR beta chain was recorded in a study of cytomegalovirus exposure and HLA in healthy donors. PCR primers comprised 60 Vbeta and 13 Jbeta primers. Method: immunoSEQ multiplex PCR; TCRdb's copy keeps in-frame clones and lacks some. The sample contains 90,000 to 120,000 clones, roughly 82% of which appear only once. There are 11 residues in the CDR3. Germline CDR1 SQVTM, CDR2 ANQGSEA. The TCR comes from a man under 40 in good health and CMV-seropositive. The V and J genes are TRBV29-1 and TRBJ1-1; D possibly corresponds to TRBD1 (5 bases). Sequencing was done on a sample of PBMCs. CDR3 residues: CSSGGTTEAFF. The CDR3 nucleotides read TGCAGTTCGGGGGGGACCACTGAAGCTTTCTTT.